The TCR beta chain described here comes from a study of cytomegalovirus exposure and HLA in healthy donors. General study points: Rarity marked most TCR sequences, yet some public TCRs occurred in many donors.

CDR3 length equals 15 residues. Losses at the gene ends were 6 bases for V and 2 bases for J; bases not matched to a gene: 4. Germline CDR1 reads SGHNT; CDR2 reads YYREEE (reference sequence). The sample holds many counts of this clone. What it binds is not known. With 60 Vbeta and 13 Jbeta primers, the PCR was carried out. Only in-frame clones appear in the TCRdb table, and some are missing; sequencing was by immunoSEQ multiplex PCR. The sample has about 120,000 clones; roughly 69% are singletons. V usage is TRBV5-4 and J usage is TRBJ2-1; 11 nucleotides line up with TRBD2. The receptor was derived from a human donor in good health. Sequenced input: PBMCs. The CDR3 is CASTVAGGAYNEQFF. CDR3 DNA sequence: TGTGCCAGCACGGTAGCGGGAGGGGCCTACAATGAGCAGTTCTTC. The variable domain in full, completed from reference TRBV5-4 and TRBJ2-1, reads ETGVTQSPTHLIKTRGQQVTLRCSSQSGHNTVSWYQQALGQGPQFIFQYYREEENGRGNFPPRFSGLQFPNYSSELNVNALELDDSALYLCASTVAGGAYNEQFFGPGTRLTVL.